What follows are 3 T cell receptor beta chains derived from one specimen sequenced in a study of molecular identifiers for immune sequencing clone quantification. TCRdb independently ran MiXCR on the PCR reads; one entry per CDR3 protein. The table lists more than 450,000 distinct CDR3 sequences, about 22% of them singletons. The sample consisted of naive CD8+ T cells from blood, with Jurkat cell RNA spiked in. Subset specified: FACS-sorted CD8+CD4-CCR7+CD45RA+ naive T cells. The receptors originated from a human donor in good health. Some libraries in this study had Jurkat cell RNA spiked in.

This clonotype was counted at least ten times. The chain couples TRBV6-5 to TRBJ2-5; tentative D call: TRBD1 (5 bases). The CDR3 runs 14 residues. Germline V gives CDR1 MNHEY, CDR2 SVGAGI. The V and J ends lost 8 bases and 3 bases respectively, with 16 bases between them. CDR3 in amino acids: CASRAKTAKETQYF. The CDR3 bases are TGTGCCAGCCGGGCAAAGACAGCGAAAGAGACCCAGTACTTC.

This clonotype has a count of ten or more. V and J are TRBV4-1 and TRBJ2-7; a weak D match, TRBD1 (5 bases). CDR3 size: 15 residues. The germline CDR1 and CDR2 sequences are MGHRA and YSYEKL. Trimming removed 1 base from V and 5 bases from J, with 15 bases in between. The CDR3 DNA sequence: TGCGCCAGCAGCCAAGTAATTCAGGGTTTCCACGAGCAGTACTTC. It specifies CASSQVIQGFHEQYF.

The rearrangement links TRBV28 to TRBJ1-2; a possible D gene is TRBD1 (6 bases). CDR3 size: 15 residues. With 6 bases removed from V and 0 bases from J, the gap between germline ends came to 14 bases. The germline CDR1 and CDR2 sequences are MDHEN and SYDVKM. The CDR3 coding sequence is TGTGCCAGCAGATTGACAGGATTAGCTAACTATGGCTACACCTTC. This gives the protein CASRLTGLANYGYTF.